What follows are 26 T cell receptor beta chains derived from one specimen sequenced in a study of Graves' ophthalmopathy and Graves' hyperthyroidism. Beta-chain TCR CDR3 regions were amplified from RNA transcripts. A first-round RT-PCR used HTBI primers, followed by a second-round multiplex PCR. Using its own MiXCR run on the multiplex PCR reads, TCRdb lists one record per CDR3 protein. This repertoire shows roughly 300,000 distinct CDR3 sequences, roughly 15% found once; its top ten account for around 12%. Sequencing was done on a sample of peripheral blood. All receptors come from an adult man with Graves' ophthalmopathy.

This clonotype was seen ten or more times. V usage is TRBV6-5 and J usage is TRBJ1-1, with TRBD1 matching 10 bases. The CDR3 length is 14 residues. J lost 4 bases, V lost 5 bases, and 4 bases had no gene match. The germline gives CDR1 MNHEY, CDR2 SVGAGI. The CDR3 here is CASSTRTGGTEAFF. CDR3 nucleotides: TGTGCCAGCAGTACTAGGACAGGGGGCACTGAAGCTTTCTTT.

This clonotype was observed many times. V gene TRBV6-5 combines with J gene TRBJ2-5; 7 bases are a match to TRBD2. After removal of 2 bases from V and 5 bases from J, the junction contained 8 bases not matched to a gene. In germline, CDR1 is MNHEY, CDR2 SVGAGI. This CDR3 is 15 amino acids long. In DNA, the CDR3 is TGTGCCAGCAGTTACAAACTAGCGAGTTCGGAGACCCAGTACTTC. The encoded protein is CASSYKLASSETQYF.

At least ten counts were recorded for this clonotype. V gene TRBV6-1 combines with J gene TRBJ2-2, with TRBD2 as a possible D gene (6 bases). The CDR3 has 14 residues. Trimming pared 7 bases from V and 2 bases from J, leaving 11 bases between. Germline V lookup: CDR1 MNHNS, CDR2 SASEGT. CDR3 residues: CASTTGVNTGELFF. CDR3 DNA sequence: TGTGCCAGCACTACGGGAGTTAACACCGGGGAGCTGTTTTTT.

Points on this clonotype: One end of the junction does not line up with germline, which may come from a read error. The chain links TRBV6-5 to TRBJ2-7; D is unresolved. The CDR3 contains 14 residues. Germline CDR1 and CDR2: MNHEY and SVGAGI. CDR3 sequence: CASSYCRTSSEQSF. The DNA for the CDR3 is TGTGCCAGCAGTTACTGTCGAACATCGAGCGAGCAGTCCTTC.

The V and J genes are TRBV27 and TRBJ2-7; tentatively, D is TRBD1 (5 bases). Germline V gives CDR1 MNHEY, CDR2 SMNVEV (reference sequence). V lost 3 bases to trimming and J lost 2 bases, with 14 bases between them. The CDR3 has 15 residues. Here the CDR3 DNA reads TGTGCCAGCAGTTTGAGCCCCGACAGCCCCTACGAGCAGTACTTC. This translates into CASSLSPDSPYEQYF.

This clonotype was observed many times. The chain is built from TRBV6-2 or TRBV6-3 and TRBJ1-5; possible D gene TRBD1, 5 bases. Per germline, CDR1 MNHEY and CDR2 SVGEGT. This CDR3 contains 18 residues. The ends were cut back, 3 bases at V and 1 base at J, with 19 bases in the middle. CDR3 bases: TGTGCCAGCAGTTATACCCTCCAGGGAAAAGGGAGCAATCAGCCCCAGCATTTT. As protein: CASSYTLQGKGSNQPQHF.

The genes are TRBV12-3 or TRBV12-4 and TRBJ1-1; no clear D. This CDR3 comprises 13 residues. With 4 bases removed from V and 1 base from J, the gap between germline ends came to 7 bases. CDR3 region: CASSSGWNTEAFF. CDR3 bases: TGTGCCAGCAGTTCCGGTTGGAACACTGAAGCTTTCTTT.

This clonotype showed up many times. This chain links TRBV6-5 with TRBJ1-2, with a possible D match to TRBD1 (6 bases). Trimming cost V 4 bases and J 2 bases, with 8 bases left between them. The CDR3 is made up of 13 amino acids. Germline V gives CDR1 MNHEY, CDR2 SVGAGI. This CDR3 is CASSFQGNYGYTF. Here the CDR3 DNA reads TGTGCCAGCAGTTTTCAGGGGAACTATGGCTACACCTTC.

This clonotype was counted many times. CDR3 loop: CAWRLQGTTSRGYTF. In DNA form, the CDR3 reads TGTGCCTGGAGGTTACAGGGAACCACATCGAGGGGCTACACCTTC. The chain recombines TRBV30 with TRBJ1-2, with D perhaps TRBD1 (6 bases). The CDR3 extends over 15 amino acids. Looked up from germline, CDR1 is GTSNPN and CDR2 is SVGIG (reference sequence). Trimming took 3 bases from V and 8 from J, leaving 22 bases between them. The full variable domain, rest sourced from reference TRBV30 and TRBJ1-2, is SQTIHQWPATLVQPVGSPLSLECTVEGTSNPNLYWYRQAAGRGLQLLFYSVGIGQISSEVPQNLSASRPQDRQFILSSKKLLLSDSGFYLCAWRLQGTTSRGYTFGSGTRLTVV.

This clonotype was counted ten times or more. The gene calls are TRBV27 and TRBJ1-4; D remains unclear. V lost 3 bases and J lost 0, with 8 bases in between. Germline values: CDR1 MNHEY, CDR2 SMNVEV (reference sequence). This CDR3 comprises 15 residues. As DNA, the CDR3 is TGTGCCAGCAGTTTCCGGCGCGCAACTAATGAAAAACTGTTTTTT. Encoded protein: CASSFRRATNEKLFF.

This clonotype was counted at least ten times. The genes are TRBV20-1 and TRBJ2-4; 8 positions agree with TRBD1. There are 13 residues in the CDR3. V lost 5 bases to trimming and J lost 5 bases; unmatched junction nucleotides: 5. The germline V gene encodes CDR1 DFQATT and CDR2 SNEGSKA (reference sequence). CDR3 sequence (DNA): TGCAGTGCTCCCCCCAGGGGGCAAAACATTCAGTACTTC. Residues: CSAPPRGQNIQYF.

This clonotype was seen many times. This sequence joins TRBV7-3 and TRBJ2-2; 7 nucleotides match TRBD1. J gave up 0 bases and V 5 bases, and 9 bases lay outside the gene matches. Germline V gives CDR1 SGHTA, CDR2 FQGTGA. The CDR3 spans 17 residues. Here the CDR3 reads CASSRGQASANTGELFF. Written as DNA, the CDR3 is TGTGCCAGCAGCCGAGGACAGGCTTCGGCGAACACCGGGGAGCTGTTTTTT.

This clonotype has a count of ten or more. This chain connects TRBV12-3 or TRBV12-4 to TRBJ1-2, with unresolved D. The CDR3 contains 12 residues. V gave up 8 bases and J gave up 1 base, with 8 bases separating them. For the CDR3, the DNA is TGTGCCAGCCGAGAGAGTAACTATGGCTACACCTTC. Its translation: CASRESNYGYTF.

This clonotype was seen at least ten times. The V gene is TRBV30, the J gene TRBJ1-5; D perhaps matches TRBD1 (5 bases). Deletions cut 2 bases from V and 1 base from J, with 15 bases between. The CDR3 spans 16 residues. Germline CDR1 GTSNPN, CDR2 SVGIG (reference sequence). CDR3 residues: CAWSKGDSGSNQPQHF. The CDR3 DNA reads as TGTGCCTGGAGTAAAGGGGACTCTGGGAGCAATCAGCCCCAGCATTTT.

The chain joins TRBV24-1 to TRBJ2-5, with 9 bases that match TRBD1. The CDR3 consists of 16 residues. CDR1 KGHDR and CDR2 SFDVKD come from the germline V gene. Trimming removed 5 bases from V and 4 bases from J; junction bases left unmatched: 10. In DNA, the CDR3 is TGTGCCACCAGTGGGTTCGGGACAGGGATCAGAGAGACCCAGTACTTC. Amino acids: CATSGFGTGIRETQYF.

This clonotype has a count of ten or more. V is TRBV28 and J is TRBJ1-2; a possible D gene is TRBD1 (5 bases). The CDR3 covers 11 residues. The V end lost 9 bases, the J end lost 8 bases, and 13 bases lay between the germline ends. Per the germline V gene, CDR1 is MDHEN and CDR2 is SYDVKM. As DNA, the CDR3 is TGTGCCAGTGCCGATACAGGAGGCTACACCTTC. Translating gives CASADTGGYTF.

This clonotype was observed many times. This chain links TRBV12-3 or TRBV12-4 with TRBJ1-5, with D hard to call. The CDR3 contains 14 residues. The V end lost 7 bases, the J end lost 0 bases, and 10 bases lay between the germline ends. The CDR3 protein is CASNEGNSNQPQHF. In DNA, the CDR3 is TGTGCCAGCAATGAAGGGAATAGCAATCAGCCCCAGCATTTT.

Many counts were recorded for this clonotype. The rearrangement links TRBV7-3 to TRBJ2-5, with TRBD2 matching 10 bases. Germline trimming cut 2 bases from V and 4 bases from J; bases unmatched to any gene: 4. The CDR3 length is 15 residues. Per the germline V gene, CDR1 is SGHTA and CDR2 is FQGTGA. The CDR3 DNA is TGTGCCAGCAGCTTATTAGCGGGGGGTCCAGAGACCCAGTACTTC. Protein product: CASSLLAGGPETQYF.

This clonotype has a count of ten or more. The chain carries TRBV6-2 or TRBV6-3 and TRBJ2-5, with 10 bases identical to TRBD2. Germline trimming cut 0 bases from V and 3 bases from J; bases unmatched to any gene: 1. The CDR3 is made up of 15 amino acids. The germline CDR1 and CDR2 sequences are MNHEY and SVGEGT. CDR3 sequence reads: CASSYSLAGEETQYF. For the CDR3, the DNA is TGTGCCAGCAGTTACTCCCTAGCGGGGGAAGAGACCCAGTACTTC.

There are many counts of this clonotype. This chain links TRBV11-2 with TRBJ2-7; the match to TRBD2 covers 7 bases. The CDR3 totals 17 residues. CDR1 SGHAT and CDR2 FQNNGV come from the germline V gene. V shed 1 base and J 0 bases; nucleotides not matched to a gene: 9. CDR3 bases: TGTGCCAGCAGCTTAGGCCGGGGGGAGGTTATCTCCTACGAGCAGTACTTC. This sequence encodes CASSLGRGEVISYEQYF.

This clonotype appeared many times. The junction does not match germline at one end; this may be a read error. J is TRBJ2-5 and V is TRBV19; 7 positions match TRBD1. The CDR3 has 13 residues. From germline, CDR1 is LNHDA and CDR2 SQIVND (reference sequence). In nucleotides, the CDR3 is TGCGCCAGCAGCTTAGACAGGGCGGAGACCCAGTACTTC. Translated: CASSLDRAETQYF.

This clonotype has ten or more counts. The V and J genes are TRBV30 and TRBJ1-2; TRBD1 matches at 8 bases. This CDR3 region has 13 residues. The germline V gene has CDR1 GTSNPN and CDR2 SVGIG (reference sequence). The ends lost 4 bases at V and 2 bases at J; junction bases unmatched: 3. CDR3 residues: CAWNTGGNYGYTF. As DNA, the CDR3 is TGTGCCTGGAATACAGGGGGAAACTATGGCTACACCTTC.

This clonotype was counted many times. This chain links TRBV2 with TRBJ2-2; possibly TRBD2 for D (6 bases). Deletions cut 7 bases from V and 5 bases from J, with 20 bases between. Looked up from germline, CDR1 is SNHLY and CDR2 is FYNNEI. The CDR3 runs 16 residues. The CDR3 sequence: CASTGGVAAGTGELFF. For the CDR3, the DNA is TGTGCCAGCACCGGAGGGGTGGCTGCTGGGACCGGGGAGCTGTTTTTT.

This clonotype was counted at least ten times. V gene TRBV12-3 or TRBV12-4 combines with J gene TRBJ1-6, with 8 bases matching TRBD1. CDR3 size: 14 residues. V was pared by 7 bases and J by 6 bases, with 5 bases of the junction left unmatched. CDR3 region: CASTIGQGNSPLHF. In DNA, the CDR3 is TGTGCCAGCACTATCGGACAGGGTAATTCACCCCTCCACTTT.

This clonotype was detected only a few times. The chain combines TRBV6-1 with TRBJ2-5; either TRBD1 or TRBD2 may supply D (8 bases each). Trimming pared 7 bases from V and 5 bases from J, leaving 14 bases between. The CDR3 extends over 13 amino acids. Per the germline V gene, CDR1 is MNHNS and CDR2 is SASEGT. CDR3: CASTGGGRETQYF. The CDR3 coding sequence is TGTGCCAGCACAGGGGGCGGGAGGGAGACCCAGTACTTC.

This clonotype was seen ten or more times. The gene calls are TRBV6-1 and TRBJ2-2; 7 bases agree with TRBD2. CDR1 MNHNS and CDR2 SASEGT come from the germline V gene. CDR3 length: 16 residues. Trimming at V came to 2 bases and at J to 0 bases, leaving 3 bases not matched to a gene. CDR3 residues: CASSERAGANTGELFF. The CDR3 bases are TGTGCCAGCAGTGAAAGGGCGGGGGCGAACACCGGGGAGCTGTTTTTT.